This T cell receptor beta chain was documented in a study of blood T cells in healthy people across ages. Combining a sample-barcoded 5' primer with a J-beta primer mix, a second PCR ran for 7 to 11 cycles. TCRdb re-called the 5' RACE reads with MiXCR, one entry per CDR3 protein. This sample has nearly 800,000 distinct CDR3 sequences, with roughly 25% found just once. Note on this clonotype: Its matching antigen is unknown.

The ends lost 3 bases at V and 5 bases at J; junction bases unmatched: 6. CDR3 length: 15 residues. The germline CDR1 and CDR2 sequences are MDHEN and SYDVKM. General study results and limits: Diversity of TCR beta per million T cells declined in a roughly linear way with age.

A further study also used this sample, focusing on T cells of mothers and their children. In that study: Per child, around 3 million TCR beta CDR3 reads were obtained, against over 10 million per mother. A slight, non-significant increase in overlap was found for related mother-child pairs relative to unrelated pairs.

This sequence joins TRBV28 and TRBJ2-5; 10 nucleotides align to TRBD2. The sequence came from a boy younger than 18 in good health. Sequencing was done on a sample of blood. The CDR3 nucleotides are TGTGCCAGCAGTTTGCCTAGCGGGAGTAACGAGACCCAGTACTTC. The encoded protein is CASSLPSGSNETQYF.